Listed here is a single T cell receptor (beta chain). The record originates from a study of blood T cell repertoires in COVID-19. Study-wide context: T cells, B-cell-depleted T cells, or PBMCs supplied cDNA or gDNA.

V lost 5 bases and J 1 base, leaving 8 bases between the germline ends. CDR3 size: 13 residues. Per the authors' pipeline: Amplification from reference gene primers served as the basis for estimated nucleated cell counts. The assay was immunoSEQ multiplex PCR, and TCRdb's table has in-frame clones only and misses some. V and J calls plus clone size are reproduced from that table; the DNA served to infer D and trimming. Among roughly 70,000 clones listed, around nine tenths were seen once. The sample was peripheral blood. The chain has TRBV12-3 or TRBV12-4 and TRBJ1-1; D unresolved. The TCR comes from a woman over 75 with active or convalescent COVID-19. CDR3 region: CASSLKENTEAFF. The CDR3 bases are TGTGCCAGCAGTCTAAAAGAGAACACTGAAGCTTTCTTT.